What follows is one T cell receptor (beta chain) and its context. Antigen unknown. This entry comes from a study of cytomegalovirus exposure and HLA in healthy donors. Data came from immunoSEQ multiplex PCR; TCRdb stores just in-frame clones and leaves some out. The repertoire holds hundreds of thousands of clones, roughly 83% seen once, with 11% to 15% in the top ten. Germline assignment: CDR1 LGHNA and CDR2 YNFKEQ. Trimming stripped 0 bases from V and 5 bases from J, with 13 bases between. The CDR3 totals 15 residues. General study findings and limits: Despite most TCR sequences being rare, some public TCRs occurred in many donors. In vitro testing confirmed a few CMV-associated chains as specific for CMV antigens.

Sequencing was carried out using PBMCs. The receptor was derived from a woman in her thirties in good health and CMV-seropositive. This chain connects TRBV4-2 to TRBJ1-2, with D tentatively TRBD1 (5 bases). For the CDR3, the DNA is TGTGCCAGCAGCCAAGAAGCCGGGACGGTTTATGGCTACACCTTC. It specifies CASSQEAGTVYGYTF.